Listed here are 27 T cell receptor beta chains from one sample, sequenced in a study of tumor and adjacent non-tumor tissue in lung cancer. This sample's RNA came from whole unsorted tissue. This non-tumor lung sample came from over 3 cm beyond the tumor edge. Three rounds of nested PCR, following a modified ARM-PCR protocol, produced the TCRbeta library. One entry per CDR3 protein, called by TCRdb with MiXCR from the multiplex PCR reads. In the table there are about 60,000 distinct CDR3 sequences, around two thirds of which are singletons. Sample: distant non-tumor lung tissue. The receptors here all came from a man aged 70-80 years with non-small cell lung cancer.

With respect to this clonotype: Its ends do not fully match the called genes, so a read error is possible. The chain joins TRBV11-2 to TRBJ2-5, with 7 bases identical to TRBD1. The CDR3 is 15 residues long. Germline V gives CDR1 SGHAT, CDR2 FQNNGV. The CDR3 nucleotides are TGTGCCAACAGCTTAGGGGGCAGGAACCAAGAGACACAGTACTTC. This encodes CANSLGGRNQETQYF.

The chain links TRBV29-1 to TRBJ2-1; D might be TRBD1 or TRBD2, each matching 5 bases. Germline V gives CDR1 SQVTM, CDR2 ANQGSEA. Trimming took off 7 bases at V and 1 base at J, with 20 bases between the two ends. The CDR3 covers 16 residues. As DNA, the CDR3 is TGCAGCGGGAATCCAGGGACGACCAATTCCTACAATGAGCAGTTCTTC. Residues: CSGNPGTTNSYNEQFF.

This chain links TRBV20-1 with TRBJ2-1; D may be TRBD2 (6 bases). The CDR3 runs 17 residues. Germline-derived CDR1 and CDR2 are DFQATT and SNEGSKA (reference sequence). The V end lost 0 bases, the J end lost 9 bases, and 24 bases lay between the germline ends. The CDR3 DNA sequence: TGCAGTGCTAGAGATCTCCTAGCTGGAGGGCCTACGAGTGAGCAGTTCTTC. Translated: CSARDLLAGGPTSEQFF.

This clonotype was found many times. CDR3: CASSLLAADTQYF. The CDR3 DNA sequence: TGTGCCAGCAGCTTACTTGCCGCAGATACGCAGTATTTT. The chain uses TRBV7-3 and TRBJ2-3; D is ambiguous. The germline gives CDR1 SGHTA, CDR2 FQGTGA. V was pared by 2 bases and J by 4 bases, with 7 bases between. The CDR3 loop spans 13 amino acids. Complete variable domain (other parts from reference TRBV7-3 and TRBJ2-3): GAGVSQTPSNKVTEKGKYVELRCDPISGHTALYWYRQSLGQGPEFLIYFQGTGAADDSGLPNDRFFAVRPEGSVSTLKIQRTERGDSAVYLCASSLLAADTQYFGPGTRLTVL.

This clonotype appeared many times. The chain joins TRBV6-2 or TRBV6-3 to TRBJ1-5; D is ambiguous. This CDR3 has 13 residues. Deletions cut 6 bases from V and 7 bases from J, with 13 bases between. In germline, CDR1 is MNHEY, CDR2 SVGEGT. The CDR3 bases are TGTGCCAGCAGCCTCGAGGGTTCGCAGCCCCAGCATTTT. This translates into CASSLEGSQPQHF.

In this sample, this clonotype turned up once. The chain carries TRBV7-8 and TRBJ2-3; TRBD2 aligns across 7 bases. Germline loops: CDR1 SGHVS, CDR2 FQNEAQ. This CDR3 is built from 17 residues. V was clipped by 7 bases and J by 1 base; unmatched bases: 14. The chain's CDR3 is CASIERFAGEGTDTQYF. CDR3 coding DNA: TGTGCCAGCATTGAACGATTCGCGGGGGAAGGCACAGATACGCAGTATTTT.

This clonotype was seen repeatedly, ten times or more. The CDR3 loop is CSVEEKTDFGYTF. The CDR3 coding sequence is TGCAGCGTTGAAGAAAAGACAGACTTTGGCTACACCTTC. The chain combines TRBV29-1 with TRBJ1-2, with a weak D call TRBD1 (5 bases). CDR3 length equals 13 residues. V shed 0 bases and J shed 7 bases, with 12 bases lying between them. Looked up from germline, CDR1 is SQVTM and CDR2 is ANQGSEA.

A remark on this clonotype: One end of the junction varies from germline; a read error may be responsible. The chain employs TRBV4-2 and TRBJ2-2; possibly TRBD1 for D (5 bases). The CDR3 contains 15 residues. CDR1 LGHNA and CDR2 YNFKEQ come from the germline V gene. CDR3 DNA sequence: TGTGGCAGCAGCCAAGGGGTAGCCCTTTCAGGGGAGCTGTTTTTT. Its translation is CGSSQGVALSGELFF.

The chain employs TRBV30 and TRBJ1-1; perhaps TRBD1 as D (6 bases). Germline V lookup: CDR1 GTSNPN, CDR2 SVGIG (reference sequence). The CDR3 extends over 13 amino acids. CDR3 in amino acids: CGILPPGTLGTFF. The CDR3 DNA follows: TGTGGCATTCTCCCTCCGGGGACCCTAGGGACATTCTTT.

This clonotype was counted at least ten times. The rearrangement uses TRBV6-1 and TRBJ2-5; 7 nucleotides align to TRBD1. Germline CDR1 is MNHNS and CDR2 is SASEGT. The CDR3 covers 14 residues. J lost 4 bases, V lost 0 bases, and 2 bases had no gene match. The CDR3 loop reads CASSEAAGGETQYF. The CDR3 coding sequence is TGTGCCAGCAGTGAAGCTGCAGGGGGAGAGACCCAGTACTTC.

Note on this clonotype: This may arise from a read error, as a much more abundant clone is one base away. The V and J genes are TRBV12-3 or TRBV12-4 and TRBJ2-3; 7 nucleotides line up with TRBD1. CDR3 length equals 16 residues. The CDR3: CASNLSVTGSTDTQYF. In nucleotides, the CDR3 is TGTGCCAGCAATTTATCGGTGACAGGGTCCACAGATACGCAGTATTTT.

The chain is built from TRBV4-1 and TRBJ2-7; the D is unclear. The germline gives CDR1 MGHRA, CDR2 YSYEKL. V lost 4 bases, J lost 2 bases, and 15 bases lay in between. The CDR3 is made up of 15 amino acids. The CDR3 sequence is CASSRSTGFPYEQYF. The CDR3, as DNA: TGCGCCAGCAGCCGATCGACCGGTTTCCCCTACGAGCAGTACTTC.

About this clonotype itself: A much larger clonotype is one base distant, so this may be a read error. The chain combines TRBV12-5 with TRBJ2-7, with D perhaps assigned TRBD1 or TRBD2 (5 bases each). Germline V gene lookup returns CDR1 LGHNT and CDR2 FRNRAP. The germline V and J ends were trimmed by 6 bases and 8 bases, with 20 bases remaining between them. There are 14 residues in the CDR3. CDR3 region: CASGSSHGAYKQYF. CDR3 nucleotide sequence: TGTGCTAGTGGCTCCTCACACGGGGCTTACAAGCAGTACTTC.

As concerns this clonotype: One base away lies a much larger clone, so this may be a sequencing read error. The chain uses TRBV4-2 and TRBJ1-3, with unresolved D. V shed 7 bases and J shed 1 base, with 20 bases lying between them. Germline values: CDR1 LGHNA, CDR2 YNFKEQ. The CDR3 sequence is 17 residues long. CDR3 DNA sequence: TGTGCCAGCATCCCCCTTGGGAGGTCGAGATCTGGAAACACCATATATTTT. Its protein is CASIPLGRSRSGNTIYF.

Concerning this clonotype itself: Relative to the germline gene, one junction end is altered; a read error may explain this. V and J are TRBV11-2 and TRBJ2-1; 8 bases map to TRBD1. Germline V gene data show CDR1 as SGHAT and CDR2 as FQNNGV. The CDR3 spans 16 residues. DNA for the CDR3: TGTGCCAGCAGCTTACACGCAGGGGGCTGGTGCAATGAGCGGTTCTTC. Amino acid sequence: CASSLHAGGWCNERFF. The complete variable domain, with remaining parts taken from reference TRBV11-2 and TRBJ2-1, reads EAGVAQSPRYKIIEKRQSVAFWCNPISGHATLYWYQQILGQGPKLLIQFQNNGVVDDSQLPKDRFSAERLKGVDSTLKIQPAKLEDSAVYLCASSLHAGGWCNERFFGPGTRLTVL.

This clonotype was seen ten or more times. This chain connects TRBV4-1 to TRBJ2-3; 7 nucleotides match TRBD1. The CDR3 extends over 13 amino acids. Per the germline V gene, CDR1 is MGHRA and CDR2 is YSYEKL. V lost 4 bases to trimming and J lost 3 bases; unmatched junction nucleotides: 1. DNA for the CDR3: TGCGCCAGCAGCCGACAGGGAACAGATACGCAGTATTTT. Protein product: CASSRQGTDTQYF.

The chain couples TRBV29-1 to TRBJ2-1; D call uncertain. The CDR3 sequence is 12 residues long. The germline gives CDR1 SQVTM, CDR2 ANQGSEA. V was trimmed by 4 bases and J by 8 bases, leaving 12 bases between them. The CDR3 loop reads CSVVDRSDEQFF. The DNA of the CDR3 is TGCAGCGTTGTAGACCGGAGTGATGAGCAGTTCTTC.

The sample holds many counts of this clonotype. The chain links TRBV20-1 to TRBJ2-3; 7 nucleotides line up with TRBD1. Germline trimming cut 0 bases from V and 3 bases from J; bases unmatched to any gene: 0. The CDR3 extends over 13 amino acids. Germline V CDR1 and CDR2: DFQATT, SNEGSKA (reference sequence). The CDR3 loop reads CSAREQGTDTQYF. The CDR3 DNA follows: TGCAGTGCTAGAGAACAGGGGACAGATACGCAGTATTTT.

The chain carries TRBV6-1 and TRBJ1-2, with D unresolved. Germline CDR1 reads MNHNS; CDR2 reads SASEGT. The CDR3 sequence is 13 residues long. The V end lost 5 bases, the J end lost 5 bases, and 12 bases lay between the germline ends. The CDR3 nucleotides read TGTGCCAGCAGTATCTTGGCCAGTTATGGCTACACCTTC. Translation: CASSILASYGYTF.

This clonotype was found once. This may be a read error: a much more frequent sequence differs by one nucleotide. The J gene is TRBJ2-3, the V gene TRBV6-5; D remains unclear. Germline V lookup: CDR1 MNHEY, CDR2 SVGAGI. The germline V and J ends were trimmed by 6 bases and 5 bases, with 12 bases remaining between them. This CDR3 spans 13 amino acids. CDR3: CASSLQIGDTQYF. In nucleotides, the CDR3 is TGTGCCAGCAGCCTTCAAATAGGAGATACGCAGTATTTT.

Regarding this clonotype: A much larger clone differs by one base, so this may be a read error. V is TRBV5-5 and J is TRBJ1-6; D not resolved. The V end was cut by 6 bases, the J end by 6 bases, with 7 bases between. The V gene's germline CDR1 is SGHKS and CDR2 YYEKEE (reference sequence). The CDR3 is 12 residues long. CDR3 coding DNA: TGTGCCAGCACCCTCGGTAATTCACCCCTCCACTTT. Amino acid sequence: CASTLGNSPLHF.

Details on this clonotype: It may be a read error: a sequence one base away is much more abundant. The V gene is TRBV6-1, the J gene TRBJ1-5; 7 nucleotides agree with TRBD1. Germline CDR1 is MNHNS and CDR2 is SASEGT. The CDR3 covers 14 residues. CDR3: CASRQGRFNQLQHF. DNA for the CDR3: TGTGCCAGCAGACAGGGGAGATTCAATCAGCTCCAGCATTTT.

This clonotype is medium-sized (0.01 to 0.1%). The V call is TRBV11-3, the J call TRBJ2-1, with 7 nucleotides matching TRBD2. The CDR3 spans 15 residues. V shed 2 bases, J shed 6 bases, and the junction held 7 bases outside the gene matches. Germline CDR1 SGHNT, CDR2 YENEEA. The CDR3 reads CASSLSSGKFNEQFF. CDR3 bases: TGTGCCAGCAGCTTATCAAGCGGGAAGTTCAATGAGCAGTTCTTC. Filled out from reference TRBV11-3 and TRBJ2-1, the complete variable domain reads EAGVVQSPRYKIIEKKQPVAFWCNPISGHNTLYWYLQNLGQGPELLIRYENEEAVDDSQLPKDRFSAERLKGVDSTLKIQPAELGDSAVYLCASSLSSGKFNEQFFGPGTRLTVL.

This clonotype was detected only once. The gene calls are TRBV24-1 and TRBJ1-5; D remains ambiguous. The V end was cut by 4 bases, the J end by 5 bases, with 5 bases between. Germline CDR1 is KGHDR and CDR2 is SFDVKD. The CDR3 sequence is 12 residues long. CDR3 DNA: TGTGCCACCAGTGACCAATATCAGCCCCAGCATTTT. It codes for CATSDQYQPQHF.

The chain joins TRBV30 to TRBJ2-7; a weak D match, TRBD2 (5 bases). The CDR3 covers 14 residues. Trimming removed 2 bases from V and 0 bases from J, with 11 bases in between. Germline CDR1 is GTSNPN and CDR2 is SVGIG (reference sequence). CDR3 amino acids: CAWSSQDFSYEQYF. CDR3 in DNA: TGTGCCTGGAGTAGCCAGGACTTCTCCTACGAGCAGTACTTC.

In this sample, this clonotype turned up once. This rearrangement joins TRBV29-1 to TRBJ1-4; TRBD1 might be the D (5 bases). Trimming took off 8 bases at V and 10 bases at J, with 23 bases between the two ends. CDR1 and CDR2 (germline): SQVTM, ANQGSEA. This CDR3 spans 14 amino acids. The CDR3 sequence is CSNTRDTRRGKLFF. CDR3 bases: TGCAGCAACACCAGGGATACCCGCCGTGGAAAACTGTTTTTT.

This clonotype was seen a handful of times. This may arise from a read error, as a much more abundant clone is one base away. The chain links TRBV2 to TRBJ2-2; no clear D gene. Germline values: CDR1 SNHLY, CDR2 FYNNEI. The CDR3 covers 14 residues. The CDR3 spells CASSDFANAGELFF. The CDR3 DNA reads as TGTGCCAGCAGTGACTTTGCGAACGCCGGGGAGCTGTTTTTT.